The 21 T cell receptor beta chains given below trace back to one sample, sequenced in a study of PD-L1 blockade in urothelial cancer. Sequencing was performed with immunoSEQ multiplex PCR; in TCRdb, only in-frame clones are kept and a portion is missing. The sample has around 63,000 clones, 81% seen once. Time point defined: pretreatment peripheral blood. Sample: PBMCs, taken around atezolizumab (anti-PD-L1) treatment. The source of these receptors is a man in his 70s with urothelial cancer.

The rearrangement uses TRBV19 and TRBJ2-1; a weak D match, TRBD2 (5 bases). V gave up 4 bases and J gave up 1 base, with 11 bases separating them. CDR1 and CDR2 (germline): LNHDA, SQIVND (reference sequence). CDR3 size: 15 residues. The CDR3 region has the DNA TGTGCCAGTAGTACGGGATTAGGGTCCTACAATGAGCAGTTCTTC. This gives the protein CASSTGLGSYNEQFF. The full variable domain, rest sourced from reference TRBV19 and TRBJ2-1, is DGGITQSPKYLFRKEGQNVTLSCEQNLNHDAMYWYRQDPGQGLRLIYYSQIVNDFQKGDIAEGYSVSREKKESFPLTVTSAQKNPTAFYLCASSTGLGSYNEQFFGPGTRLTVL.

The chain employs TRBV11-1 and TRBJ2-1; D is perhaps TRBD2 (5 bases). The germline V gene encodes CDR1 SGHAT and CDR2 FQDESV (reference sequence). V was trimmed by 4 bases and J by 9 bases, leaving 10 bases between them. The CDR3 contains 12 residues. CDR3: CASSSSRGEQFF. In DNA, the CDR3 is TGTGCCAGCAGCTCATCACGGGGTGAGCAGTTCTTC.

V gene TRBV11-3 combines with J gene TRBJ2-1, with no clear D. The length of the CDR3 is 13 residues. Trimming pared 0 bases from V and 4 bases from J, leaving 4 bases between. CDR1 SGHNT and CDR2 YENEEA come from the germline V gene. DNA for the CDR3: TGTGCCAGCAGCTTAGAGCAGTACAATGAGCAGTTCTTC. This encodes CASSLEQYNEQFF.

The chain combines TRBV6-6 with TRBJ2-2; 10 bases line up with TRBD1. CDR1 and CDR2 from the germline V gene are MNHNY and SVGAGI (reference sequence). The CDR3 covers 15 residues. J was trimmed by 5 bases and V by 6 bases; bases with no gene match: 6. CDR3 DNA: TGTGCCAGCAGGAGACAGGGGGCGACTACCGGGGAGCTGTTTTTT. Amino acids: CASRRQGATTGELFF.

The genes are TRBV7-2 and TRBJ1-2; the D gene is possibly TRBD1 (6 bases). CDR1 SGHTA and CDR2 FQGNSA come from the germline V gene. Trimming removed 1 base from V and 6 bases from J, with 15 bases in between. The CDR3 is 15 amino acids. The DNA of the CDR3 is TGTGCCAGCAGCTTAGGTGGGGGCAGTTTAAATGGCTACACCTTC. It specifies CASSLGGGSLNGYTF. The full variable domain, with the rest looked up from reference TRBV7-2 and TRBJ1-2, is GAGVSQSPSNKVTEKGKDVELRCDPISGHTALYWYRQSLGQGLEFLIYFQGNSAPDKSGLPSDRFSAERTGGSVSTLTIQRTQQEDSAVYLCASSLGGGSLNGYTFGSGTRLTVV.

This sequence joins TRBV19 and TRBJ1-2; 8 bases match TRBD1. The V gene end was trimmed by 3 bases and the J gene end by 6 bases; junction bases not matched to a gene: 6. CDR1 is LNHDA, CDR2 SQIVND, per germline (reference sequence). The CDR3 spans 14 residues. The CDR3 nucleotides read TGTGCCAGTAGTATCTTGGGACAGGAGAATGGCTACACCTTC. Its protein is CASSILGQENGYTF.

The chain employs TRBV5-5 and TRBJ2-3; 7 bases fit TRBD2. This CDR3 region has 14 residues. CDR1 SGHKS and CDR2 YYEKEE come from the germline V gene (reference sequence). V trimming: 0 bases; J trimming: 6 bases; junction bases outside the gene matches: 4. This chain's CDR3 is CASSLGGREDTQYF. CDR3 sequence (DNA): TGTGCCAGCAGCTTGGGAGGGAGGGAGGATACGCAGTATTTT.

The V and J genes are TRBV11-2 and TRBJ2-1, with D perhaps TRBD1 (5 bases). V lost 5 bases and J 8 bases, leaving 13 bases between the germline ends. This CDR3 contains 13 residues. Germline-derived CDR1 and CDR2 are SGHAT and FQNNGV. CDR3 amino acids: CASSPALGHEQFF. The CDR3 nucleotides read TGTGCCAGCAGCCCTGCCCTGGGGCATGAGCAGTTCTTC.

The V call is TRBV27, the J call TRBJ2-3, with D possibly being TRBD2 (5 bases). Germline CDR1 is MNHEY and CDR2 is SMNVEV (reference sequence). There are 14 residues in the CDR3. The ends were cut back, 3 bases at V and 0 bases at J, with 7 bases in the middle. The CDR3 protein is CASSFGLSTDTQYF. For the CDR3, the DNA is TGTGCCAGCAGTTTTGGACTTAGCACAGATACGCAGTATTTT.

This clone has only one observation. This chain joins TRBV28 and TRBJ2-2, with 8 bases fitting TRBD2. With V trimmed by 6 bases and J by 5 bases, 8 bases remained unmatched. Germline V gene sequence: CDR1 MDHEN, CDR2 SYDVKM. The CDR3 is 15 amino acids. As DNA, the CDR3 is TGTGCCAGCAGCCTTACTAGCGGAGCAACCGGGGAGCTGTTTTTT. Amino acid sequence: CASSLTSGATGELFF.

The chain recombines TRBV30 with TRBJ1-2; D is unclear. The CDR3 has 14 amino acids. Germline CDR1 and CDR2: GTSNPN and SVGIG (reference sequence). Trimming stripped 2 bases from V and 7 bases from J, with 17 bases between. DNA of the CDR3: TGTGCCTGGAGTCTGACCGGCCAGCGAGCTGGCTACACCTTC. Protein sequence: CAWSLTGQRAGYTF.

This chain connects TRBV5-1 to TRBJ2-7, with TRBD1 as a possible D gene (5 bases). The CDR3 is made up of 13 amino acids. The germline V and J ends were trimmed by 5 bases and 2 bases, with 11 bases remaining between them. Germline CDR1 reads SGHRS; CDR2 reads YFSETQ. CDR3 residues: CASSMQGTYEQYF. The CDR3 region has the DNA TGCGCCAGCAGTATGCAGGGTACCTACGAGCAGTACTTC.

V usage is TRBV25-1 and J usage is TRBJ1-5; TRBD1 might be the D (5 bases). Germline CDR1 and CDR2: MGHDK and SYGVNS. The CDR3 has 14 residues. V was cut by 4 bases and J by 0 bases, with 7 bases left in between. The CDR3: CASSGQNSNQPQHF. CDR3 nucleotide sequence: TGTGCCAGCAGTGGACAGAATAGCAATCAGCCCCAGCATTTT.

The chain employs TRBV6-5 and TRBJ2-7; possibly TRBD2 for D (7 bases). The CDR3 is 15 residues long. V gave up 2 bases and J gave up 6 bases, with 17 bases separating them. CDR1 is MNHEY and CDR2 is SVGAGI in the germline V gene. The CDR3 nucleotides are TGTGCCAGCAGTTACGGGGGGGCTTTTCGTGGCGAGCAGTACTTC. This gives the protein CASSYGGAFRGEQYF.

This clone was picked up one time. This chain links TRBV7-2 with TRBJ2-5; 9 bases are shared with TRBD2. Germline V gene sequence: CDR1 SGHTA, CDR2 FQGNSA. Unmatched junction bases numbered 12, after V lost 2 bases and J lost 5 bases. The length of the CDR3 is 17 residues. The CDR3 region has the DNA TGTGCCAGCAGCTTAACCCGCCTAGCGGGAAATAGGGAGACCCAGTACTTC. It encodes CASSLTRLAGNRETQYF.

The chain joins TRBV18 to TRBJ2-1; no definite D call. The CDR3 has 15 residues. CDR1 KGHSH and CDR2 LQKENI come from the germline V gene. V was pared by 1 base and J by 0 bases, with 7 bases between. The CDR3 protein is CASSPQSTSYNEQFF. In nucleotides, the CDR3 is TGTGCCAGCTCACCACAGAGTACCTCCTACAATGAGCAGTTCTTC.

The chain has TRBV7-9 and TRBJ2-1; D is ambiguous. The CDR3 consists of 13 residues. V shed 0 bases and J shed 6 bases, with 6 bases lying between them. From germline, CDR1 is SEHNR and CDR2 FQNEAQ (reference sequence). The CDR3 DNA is TGTGCCAGCAGCTTAGCCCAGGTCAATGAGCAGTTCTTC. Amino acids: CASSLAQVNEQFF.

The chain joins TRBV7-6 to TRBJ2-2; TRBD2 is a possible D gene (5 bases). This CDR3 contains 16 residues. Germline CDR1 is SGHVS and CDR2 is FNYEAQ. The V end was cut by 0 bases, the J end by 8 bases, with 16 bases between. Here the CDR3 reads CASSLAPDSSWGELFF. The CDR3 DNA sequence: TGTGCCAGCAGCTTAGCTCCGGACTCCTCTTGGGGGGAGCTGTTTTTT.

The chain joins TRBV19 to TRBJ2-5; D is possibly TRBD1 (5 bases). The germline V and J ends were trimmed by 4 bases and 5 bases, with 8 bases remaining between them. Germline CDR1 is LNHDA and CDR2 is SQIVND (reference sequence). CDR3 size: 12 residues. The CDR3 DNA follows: TGTGCCAGTAGTACAGCAGGGGAGACCCAGTACTTC. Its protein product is CASSTAGETQYF.

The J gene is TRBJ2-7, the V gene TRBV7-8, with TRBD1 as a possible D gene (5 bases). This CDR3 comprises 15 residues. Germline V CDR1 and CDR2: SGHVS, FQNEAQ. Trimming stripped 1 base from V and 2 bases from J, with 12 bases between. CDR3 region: CASSLGQGSTYEQYF. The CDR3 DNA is TGTGCCAGCAGCTTAGGGCAGGGAAGTACCTACGAGCAGTACTTC. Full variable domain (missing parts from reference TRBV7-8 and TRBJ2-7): GAGVSQSPRYKVAKRGQDVALRCDPISGHVSLFWYQQALGQGPEFLTYFQNEAQLDKSGLPSDRFFAERPEGSVSTLKIQRTQQEDSAVYLCASSLGQGSTYEQYFGPGTRLTVT.

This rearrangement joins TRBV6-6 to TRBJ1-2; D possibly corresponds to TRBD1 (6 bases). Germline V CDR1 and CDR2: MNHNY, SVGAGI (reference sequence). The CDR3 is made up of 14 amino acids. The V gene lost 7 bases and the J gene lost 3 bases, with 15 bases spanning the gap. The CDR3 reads CASTFAQGHYGYTF. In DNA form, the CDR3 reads TGTGCCAGCACATTTGCACAGGGTCACTATGGCTACACCTTC.